Presented here are 4 T cell receptor beta chains from one specimen sequenced in a study of graft-versus-host responses after intestinal transplantation. Generated by immunoSEQ multiplex PCR, the TCRdb table keeps only in-frame clones and is missing some. The sample yields 4,000 to 4,500 clones, about 87% seen once. Time point reported: postoperative day 105 after intestinal transplantation (dayNNNN = postoperative day). Lymphocytes from graft epithelium and lamina propria were isolated. The sequencing here drew on ileum tissue, taken 105 days after intestinal transplantation. Receptor source: a human patient who received an intestinal transplant, so some T cells may come from the graft donor.

This sequence joins TRBV28 and TRBJ2-7, with TRBD2 identical over 7 bases. After removal of 5 bases from V and 2 bases from J, the junction contained 6 bases not matched to a gene. From germline, CDR1 is MDHEN and CDR2 SYDVKM. CDR3 length: 14 amino acids. The CDR3: CASSVLAETYEQYF. The DNA for the CDR3 is TGTGCCAGCAGTGTCCTAGCGGAAACCTACGAGCAGTACTTC.

V is TRBV25-1 and J is TRBJ2-3, with 10 positions matching TRBD1. The CDR3 totals 16 residues. V dropped 1 base and J dropped 2; count of bases not matched to a gene: 3. CDR1 is MGHDK and CDR2 is SYGVNS in the germline V gene. As DNA, the CDR3 is TGTGCCAGCAGTGAATCGACAGGGGGCATCACAGATACGCAGTATTTT. This translates into CASSESTGGITDTQYF.

The rearrangement links TRBV6-5 to TRBJ2-7, with TRBD1 matching 9 bases. In germline, CDR1 is MNHEY, CDR2 SVGAGI. This CDR3 has 15 residues. V was clipped by 6 bases and J by 0 bases; unmatched bases: 6. CDR3 region: CASRSGTGSSYEQYF. The CDR3 DNA is TGTGCCAGCAGGTCCGGGACAGGGAGCTCCTACGAGCAGTACTTC.

This chain uses TRBV5-1 with TRBJ2-7, with a tentative D call TRBD1 (6 bases). The length of the CDR3 is 13 residues. V lost 2 bases, J lost 4 bases, and 10 bases lay in between. CDR1 and CDR2 (germline): SGHRS, YFSETQ. The CDR3 sequence is CASSLGQSYEQYF. CDR3 sequence (DNA): TGCGCCAGCAGCTTAGGACAGAGTTACGAGCAGTACTTC.